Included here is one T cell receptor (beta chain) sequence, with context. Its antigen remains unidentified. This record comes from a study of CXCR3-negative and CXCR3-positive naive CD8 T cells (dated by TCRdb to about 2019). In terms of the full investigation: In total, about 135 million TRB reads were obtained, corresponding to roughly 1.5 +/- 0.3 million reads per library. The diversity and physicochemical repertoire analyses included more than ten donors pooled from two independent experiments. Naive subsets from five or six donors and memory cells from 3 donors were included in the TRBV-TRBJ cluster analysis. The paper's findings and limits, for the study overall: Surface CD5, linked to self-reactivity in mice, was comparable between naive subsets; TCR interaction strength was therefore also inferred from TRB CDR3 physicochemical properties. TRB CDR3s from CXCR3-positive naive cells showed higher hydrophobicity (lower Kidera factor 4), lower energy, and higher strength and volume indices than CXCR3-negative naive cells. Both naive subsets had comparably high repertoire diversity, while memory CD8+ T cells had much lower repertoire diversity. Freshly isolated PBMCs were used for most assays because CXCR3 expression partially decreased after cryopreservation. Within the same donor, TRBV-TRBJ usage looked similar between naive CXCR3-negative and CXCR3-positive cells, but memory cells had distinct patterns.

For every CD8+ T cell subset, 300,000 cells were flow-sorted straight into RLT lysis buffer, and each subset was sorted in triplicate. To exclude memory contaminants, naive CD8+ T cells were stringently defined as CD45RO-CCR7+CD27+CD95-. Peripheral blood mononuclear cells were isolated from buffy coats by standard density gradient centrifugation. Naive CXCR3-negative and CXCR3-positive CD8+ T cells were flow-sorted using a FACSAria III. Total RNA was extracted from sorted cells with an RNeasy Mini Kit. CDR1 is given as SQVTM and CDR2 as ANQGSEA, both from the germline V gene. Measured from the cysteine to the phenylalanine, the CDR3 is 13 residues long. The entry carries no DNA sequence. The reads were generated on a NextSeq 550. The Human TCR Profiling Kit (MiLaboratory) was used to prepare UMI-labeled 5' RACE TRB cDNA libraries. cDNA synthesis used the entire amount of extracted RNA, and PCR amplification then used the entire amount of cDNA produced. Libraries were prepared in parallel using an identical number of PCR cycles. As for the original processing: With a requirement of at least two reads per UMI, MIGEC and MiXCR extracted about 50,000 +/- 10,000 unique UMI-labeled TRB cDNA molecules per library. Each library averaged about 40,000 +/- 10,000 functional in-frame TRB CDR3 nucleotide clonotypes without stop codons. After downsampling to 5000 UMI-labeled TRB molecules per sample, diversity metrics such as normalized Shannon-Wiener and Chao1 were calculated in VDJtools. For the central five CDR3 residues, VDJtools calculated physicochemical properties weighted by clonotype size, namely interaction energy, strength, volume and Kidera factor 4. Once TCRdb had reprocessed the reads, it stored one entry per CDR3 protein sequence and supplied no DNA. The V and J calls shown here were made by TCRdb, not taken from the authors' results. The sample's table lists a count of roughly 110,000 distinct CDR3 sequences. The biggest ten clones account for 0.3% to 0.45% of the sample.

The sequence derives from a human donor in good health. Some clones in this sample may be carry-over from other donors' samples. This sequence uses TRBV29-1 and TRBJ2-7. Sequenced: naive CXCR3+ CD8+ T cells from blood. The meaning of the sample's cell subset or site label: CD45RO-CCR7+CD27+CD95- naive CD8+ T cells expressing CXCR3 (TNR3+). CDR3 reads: CSVEDTKTYEQYF.